This T cell receptor (beta chain) was identified in a study of identical twins. The study's findings and limits: Carriage of fewer insertions was seen in abundant cord blood beta clonotypes, whereas memory repertoires showed none.

TCRdb reprocessed the 5' RACE reads with MiXCR, giving one entry per CDR3 protein. The table lists approximately 250,000 distinct CDR3 sequences, under 8.5% of them singletons. The sample holds a few counts of this clonotype. The antigen is not known. V lost 5 bases and J 5 bases, leaving 18 bases between the germline ends. This CDR3 is 16 amino acids long. Germline V lookup: CDR1 SGHAT, CDR2 FQNNGV. These data were also reused for a study on T cells expressing NK-cell markers.

J is TRBJ2-2 and V is TRBV11-2; D unresolved. This receptor was obtained from a woman under 30 in good health. Source material: CD8+ T cells sorted from blood. CDR3 nucleotide sequence: TGTGCCAGCAGCCTGGGCCGATTCTCTAGAACCGGGGAGCTGTTTTTT. Translated: CASSLGRFSRTGELFF.